Shown below are 26 T cell receptor beta chains from a single sample sequenced in a study of T cell responses to AZD1222 COVID-19 vaccine. Assay used: immunoSEQ multiplex PCR; TCRdb lists only in-frame clones, some missing. The sample lists around 53,000 clones; more than 80% were seen once. The material sequenced was peripheral blood, taken on day 0 of MenACWY control vaccination. These receptors came from an adult in good health.

The V gene is TRBV5-1, the J gene TRBJ2-4; D is possibly TRBD1 (6 bases). Germline lookup yields CDR1 SGHRS and CDR2 YFSETQ. Trimming removed 2 bases at V and 9 bases at J, with 12 bases between. The CDR3 runs to 13 residues. The CDR3 loop reads CASSFEGESIQYF. CDR3 in DNA: TGCGCCAGCAGCTTTGAGGGGGAGAGCATTCAGTACTTC.

The V call is TRBV4-3, the J call TRBJ2-1; 7 bases align to TRBD2. This CDR3 spans 15 amino acids. The germline gives CDR1 LGHNA, CDR2 YSLEER. The J segment lost 3 bases and the V segment lost 0 bases, leaving 2 bases of the junction unmatched. The CDR3 DNA sequence: TGCGCCAGCAGCCAAGAAAGGACTAGCTACAATGAGCAGTTCTTC. Residues: CASSQERTSYNEQFF.

The J gene is TRBJ1-6, the V gene TRBV3-1 (or the pseudogene TRBV3-2); tentative D call: TRBD1 (5 bases). V was trimmed by 1 base and J by 13 bases, leaving 11 bases between them. The CDR3 consists of 13 residues. Germline-derived CDR1 and CDR2 are LGHDT and YNNKEL (reference sequence). The CDR3 reads CASSQVAGSPLHF. The CDR3 bases are TGTGCCAGCAGCCAAGTGGCAGGGAGTCCCCTCCACTTT.

This chain uses TRBV10-3 with TRBJ2-1; TRBD2 agrees at 9 bases. The CDR3 has 13 residues. J was trimmed by 6 bases and V by 8 bases; bases with no gene match: 5. CDR1 ENHRY and CDR2 SYGVKD come from the germline V gene. For the CDR3, the DNA is TGTGCCATCGGCGGACTAGCGAGCAATGAGCAGTTCTTC. Amino acid sequence: CAIGGLASNEQFF.

This chain links TRBV19 with TRBJ1-3; D gene ambiguous. The CDR3 has 17 amino acids. Per germline, CDR1 LNHDA and CDR2 SQIVND (reference sequence). Deletions cut 5 bases from V and 0 bases from J, with 17 bases between. For the CDR3, the DNA is TGTGCCAGTAGTCCAGAATACCGGCAGATCTCTGGAAACACCATATATTTT. It codes for CASSPEYRQISGNTIYF.

The V call is TRBV5-4, the J call TRBJ2-7; D is undetermined. Germline loops: CDR1 SGHNT, CDR2 YYREEE (reference sequence). The CDR3 is 13 amino acids. Trimming cost V 9 bases and J 2 bases, with 15 bases left between them. The CDR3 here is CATSRDRAYEQYF. CDR3 DNA sequence: TGTGCCACCTCCCGTGACCGAGCCTACGAGCAGTACTTC. Looking up the rest from reference TRBV5-4 and TRBJ2-7 gives the full variable domain: ETGVTQSPTHLIKTRGQQVTLRCSSQSGHNTVSWYQQALGQGPQFIFQYYREEENGRGNFPPRFSGLQFPNYSSELNVNALELDDSALYLCATSRDRAYEQYFGPGTRLTVT.

The V call is TRBV5-5, the J call TRBJ2-7; 7 bases line up with TRBD2. The length of the CDR3 is 15 residues. After removal of 1 base from V and 2 bases from J, the junction contained 6 bases not matched to a gene. Germline CDR1 SGHKS, CDR2 YYEKEE (reference sequence). The CDR3 sequence is CASSLSASGAYEQYF. The CDR3 nucleotides read TGTGCCAGCAGCTTGTCGGCTAGCGGAGCCTACGAGCAGTACTTC.

V is TRBV18 and J is TRBJ2-1, with TRBD1 as a possible D gene (5 bases). The ends were cut back, 3 bases at V and 1 base at J, with 10 bases in the middle. Germline V gene sequence: CDR1 KGHSH, CDR2 LQKENI. This CDR3 has 15 residues. CDR3 DNA: TGTGCCAGCTCACCGACAGAAGGGTCCTACAATGAGCAGTTCTTC. It is translated as CASSPTEGSYNEQFF.

V usage is TRBV6-5 and J usage is TRBJ1-1; D may be TRBD1 (6 bases). V lost 5 bases and J lost 4, with 14 bases in between. The CDR3 extends over 14 amino acids. Germline V gene sequence: CDR1 MNHEY, CDR2 SVGAGI. The DNA for the CDR3 is TGTGCCAGCAGTCTGGAGGGGGGGAGCACTGAAGCTTTCTTT. It encodes CASSLEGGSTEAFF.

This CDR3 reads CASKKRERAGELFF. CDR3 nucleotides: TGTGCCAGCAAAAAGCGGGAAAGGGCCGGGGAGCTGTTTTTT. V is TRBV27 and J is TRBJ2-2; TRBD2 aligns across 7 bases. The CDR3 is 14 amino acids. Germline-derived CDR1 and CDR2 are MNHEY and SMNVEV (reference sequence). The junction had 8 bases not matched to a gene; V was cut back by 7 bases and J by 6 bases.

V is TRBV6-2 or TRBV6-3 and J is TRBJ1-2; 8 bases match TRBD1. Germline values: CDR1 MNHEY, CDR2 SVGEGT. This CDR3 has 13 residues. Unmatched junction bases numbered 5, after V lost 6 bases and J lost 5 bases. The CDR3 sequence: CASRPTGGYGYTF. CDR3 DNA sequence: TGTGCCAGCAGGCCTACAGGGGGTTATGGCTACACCTTC.

The chain is built from TRBV5-6 and TRBJ2-3, with D maybe TRBD1 (6 bases). The CDR3 is 14 residues long. With 0 bases removed from V and 4 bases from J, the gap between germline ends came to 9 bases. Germline CDR1 reads SGHDT; CDR2 reads YYEEEE. CDR3 amino acids: CASSLGQEPDTQYF. The CDR3 DNA reads TGTGCCAGCAGCTTGGGACAGGAACCAGATACGCAGTATTTT.

The chain is built from TRBV20-1 and TRBJ1-2; no clear D. Trimming took off 6 bases at V and 4 bases at J, with 6 bases between the two ends. The CDR3 is made up of 10 amino acids. CDR1 is DFQATT, CDR2 SNEGSKA, per germline (reference sequence). CDR3 residues: CSATSYGYTF. The CDR3 DNA reads TGCAGTGCGACAAGCTATGGCTACACCTTC.

The chain has TRBV7-2 and TRBJ2-7; 10 positions agree with TRBD1. Germline loops: CDR1 SGHTA, CDR2 FQGNSA. Trimming removed 1 base from V and 3 bases from J; junction bases left unmatched: 6. The CDR3 spans 16 residues. The CDR3 DNA reads TGTGCCAGCAGCTTAGTTGGGACAGGGGTCAACTACGAGCAGTACTTC. Amino acids: CASSLVGTGVNYEQYF.

CDR3 loop: CASKDTMNTEAFF. The CDR3 DNA reads TGCGCCAGCAAAGACACCATGAACACTGAAGCTTTCTTT. The rearrangement joins TRBV5-1 to TRBJ1-1; D is unresolved. CDR1 SGHRS and CDR2 YFSETQ come from the germline V gene. This CDR3 comprises 13 residues. V was pared by 6 bases and J by 0 bases, with 9 bases between.

The count of this clone is one. The chain carries TRBV5-1 and TRBJ2-7, with TRBD2 matching 13 bases. The germline gives CDR1 SGHRS, CDR2 YFSETQ. The CDR3 runs to 17 residues. V trimming: 1 base; J trimming: 4 bases; junction bases outside the gene matches: 8. The chain's CDR3 is CASSLRAGTSGIYEQYF. In DNA form, the CDR3 reads TGCGCCAGCAGCTTGCGCGCTGGGACTAGCGGGATTTACGAGCAGTACTTC.

The chain is built from TRBV27 and TRBJ2-6; 7 bases fit TRBD1. Per the germline V gene, CDR1 is MNHEY and CDR2 is SMNVEV (reference sequence). CDR3 size: 17 residues. V was pared by 5 bases and J by 2 bases, with 9 bases of the junction left unmatched. The chain's CDR3 is CASSPRQGFTGANVLTF. CDR3 DNA: TGTGCCAGCAGTCCCCGACAGGGTTTCACTGGGGCCAACGTCCTGACTTTC.

The chain links TRBV28 to TRBJ1-2, with a weak D call TRBD1 (6 bases). CDR1 and CDR2 (germline): MDHEN, SYDVKM. This CDR3 has 16 residues. V was pared by 10 bases and J by 3 bases, with 24 bases between. The CDR3 is CAIKLTGDTLHYGYTF. CDR3 DNA sequence: TGTGCCATCAAACTAACCGGGGACACCCTCCACTATGGCTACACCTTC.

The J gene is TRBJ2-5, the V gene TRBV30; D ambiguous. Germline loops: CDR1 GTSNPN, CDR2 SVGIG (reference sequence). V dropped 2 bases and J dropped 0 bases, with 7 bases sitting between them. This CDR3 is 13 amino acids long. CDR3 bases: TGTGCCTGGAGTAGAAGGAACCAAGAGACCCAGTACTTC. This translates into CAWSRRNQETQYF.

This chain joins TRBV7-2 and TRBJ1-1, with 11 bases lining up with TRBD1. CDR3 length: 18 amino acids. Trimming at V came to 5 bases and at J to 2 bases, leaving 13 bases not matched to a gene. Germline-derived CDR1 and CDR2 are SGHTA and FQGNSA. The CDR3 region is CASSPHPWTGGFNTEAFF. For the CDR3, the DNA is TGTGCCAGCAGCCCCCACCCATGGACAGGGGGCTTCAACACTGAAGCTTTCTTT.

This clone turned up a few times. This CDR3 reads CARGQGAGTGELFF. CDR3 coding DNA: TGTGCCAGAGGACAGGGGGCAGGTACCGGGGAGCTGTTTTTT. J is TRBJ2-2 and V is TRBV2; 11 bases line up with TRBD1. V was clipped by 9 bases and J by 5 bases; unmatched bases: 5. CDR1 and CDR2 from the germline V gene are SNHLY and FYNNEI. The CDR3 is 14 amino acids.

The chain recombines TRBV19 with TRBJ1-3; D is unclear. Deletions cut 5 bases from V and 0 bases from J, with 14 bases between. Germline values: CDR1 LNHDA, CDR2 SQIVND (reference sequence). This CDR3 has 16 amino acids. The CDR3 loop is CASSLTSPSSGNTIYF. DNA of the CDR3: TGTGCCAGTAGTTTGACCTCGCCAAGCTCTGGAAACACCATATATTTT.

The chain is built from TRBV11-2 and TRBJ1-3; the D is unclear. Looked up from germline, CDR1 is SGHAT and CDR2 is FQNNGV. The CDR3 is 15 amino acids. V was trimmed by 0 bases and J by 1 base, leaving 7 bases between them. The CDR3 is CASSLEAGSGNTIYF. The CDR3 bases are TGTGCCAGCAGCTTAGAGGCAGGTTCTGGAAACACCATATATTTT.

A note on this clone: The junction and the germline gene differ at one end; a read error may be behind it. The chain carries TRBV9 and TRBJ1-2; D uncertain. The CDR3 spans 13 residues. Germline lookup yields CDR1 SGDLS and CDR2 YYNGEE. CDR3 region: CAGSVDGPNGYTF. Written as DNA, the CDR3 is TGTGCCGGCAGCGTAGACGGCCCCAATGGCTACACCTTC.

The chain joins TRBV7-8 to TRBJ2-7, with 12 bases fitting TRBD1. The CDR3 covers 15 residues. Per the germline V gene, CDR1 is SGHVS and CDR2 is FQNEAQ. The junction had 4 bases not matched to a gene; V was cut back by 5 bases and J by 2 bases. The CDR3 loop reads CASSVGDRGPYEQYF. The CDR3 DNA reads as TGTGCCAGCAGCGTTGGGGACAGGGGGCCCTACGAGCAGTACTTC.

A single count supports this clone. This chain joins TRBV28 and TRBJ1-2; no firm D call. From germline, CDR1 is MDHEN and CDR2 SYDVKM. This CDR3 region has 12 residues. V was cut by 6 bases and J by 8 bases, with 13 bases left in between. Here the CDR3 reads CASRAGLMGYTF. The CDR3 nucleotides are TGTGCCAGCAGAGCGGGGTTGATGGGCTACACCTTC.